This paragraph reports one T cell receptor beta chain. The CDR3 contains 16 residues. The V gene end was trimmed by 6 bases and the J gene end by 1 base; junction bases not matched to a gene: 8. The time point was: patch test 1, 2 weeks after DPC sensitization. Specified treatment: therapeutic diphenylcyclopropenone sensitization with weekly scalp DPC. A single record per CDR3 protein comes from TCRdb applying MiXCR to the RACE reads. The table records 150,000 to 200,000 distinct CDR3 sequences, approximately 15% of them present only once. This entry is derived from a study of human T cells and chemical hapten exposure.

The clonotype was recovered from a woman aged 25 to 45 with alopecia areata. Some clones in this sample may be carry-over from other donors' samples. This rearrangement joins TRBV12-3 or TRBV12-4 to TRBJ2-7; 11 bases match TRBD2. The sample consisted of whole blood, taken in connection with sensitization to the hapten diphenylcyclopropenone (DPC). The CDR3 is CASRTSTSGSSYEQYF. Written as DNA, the CDR3 is TGTGCCAGCAGGACATCAACTAGCGGGAGTTCCTACGAGCAGTACTTC.